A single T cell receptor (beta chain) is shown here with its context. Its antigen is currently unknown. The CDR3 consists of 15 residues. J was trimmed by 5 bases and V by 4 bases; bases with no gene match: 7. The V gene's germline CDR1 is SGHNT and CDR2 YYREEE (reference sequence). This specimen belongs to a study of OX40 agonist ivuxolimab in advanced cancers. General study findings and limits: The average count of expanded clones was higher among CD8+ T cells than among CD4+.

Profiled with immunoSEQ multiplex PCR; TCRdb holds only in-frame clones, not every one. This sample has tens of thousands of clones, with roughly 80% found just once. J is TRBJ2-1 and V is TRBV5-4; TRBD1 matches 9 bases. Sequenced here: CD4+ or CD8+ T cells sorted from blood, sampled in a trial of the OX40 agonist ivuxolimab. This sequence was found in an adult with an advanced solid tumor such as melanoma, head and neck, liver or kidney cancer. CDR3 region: CASSRGQGTNNEQFF. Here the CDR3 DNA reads TGTGCCAGCAGCCGCGGACAGGGGACCAACAATGAGCAGTTCTTC.